This T cell receptor beta chain was captured by sequencing in a study of shared clonotypes between healthy human individuals. Study context: The cohort comprised a couple of women and a few men. Their ages spanned 18 to 49 years.

Study results and caveats: On the whole, naive subsets had larger estimated richness than memory subsets had. A handful of donors had about 5.1% of their naive CD4 clonotypes in common. Rarefaction showed that sequencing of sorted subsets was incomplete (despite large depth).

The repertoire was sequenced with immunoSEQ multiplex PCR; TCRdb's copy has only in-frame clones and lacks some. The sample includes some 2.3 million clones, approximately 93% of them seen just once. Note on this clone: Its specificity is unknown.

Trimming took off 2 bases at V and 2 bases at J, with 7 bases between the two ends. This CDR3 is built from 14 residues. The germline V gene encodes CDR1 MNHEY and CDR2 SVGAGI. The clonotype was recovered from a man aged 18-30 years in good health. Some clones in this sample may be carry-over from other donors' samples. Sequencing was done on a sample of naive CD4+ T cells from PBMCs. Subset meaning: CD45RA+ positively selected. The J gene is TRBJ1-3, the V gene TRBV6-5, with a tentative D call TRBD1 (5 bases). The CDR3 region has the DNA TGTGCCAGCAGTTACGGGGGGGCTGGAAACACCATATATTTT. Translated, it gives CASSYGGAGNTIYF.